The 21 T cell receptor beta chains below come from one sample, sequenced in a study of beta chain features in type 1 diabetes. Study-wide findings and caveats: Moderately but significantly shorter TCRB CDR3s were found in Type 1 diabetes patients in all four CD4+ subsets.

Which antigens these TCRs recognize remains unknown. TCRB transcripts that were expressed got sequenced, as all of the isolated RNA had been reverse transcribed. Profiled with immunoSEQ multiplex PCR; TCRdb holds only in-frame clones, not every one. In the table there are over 120,000 clones, roughly an eighth of which are singletons. The specimen was central memory CD4+ T cells from blood. The source is a man aged 18 to 29 with type 1 diabetes.

This clone was recorded a few times. The genes are TRBV5-1 and TRBJ2-3; the D is unclear. V was trimmed by 4 bases and J by 2 bases, leaving 8 bases between them. This CDR3 is built from 13 residues. Germline V gene data show CDR1 as SGHRS and CDR2 as YFSETQ. The CDR3 here is CASSVQYTDTQYF. In nucleotides, the CDR3 is TGCGCCAGCAGCGTACAGTACACAGATACGCAGTATTTT.

The J gene is TRBJ1-4, the V gene TRBV30; 9 nucleotides agree with TRBD1. V was pared by 3 bases and J by 6 bases, with 5 bases of the junction left unmatched. CDR3 length equals 14 residues. Germline V lookup: CDR1 GTSNPN, CDR2 SVGIG (reference sequence). The CDR3 DNA reads as TGTGCCTGGAGCGGGACAGGGCAGGATGAAAAACTGTTTTTT. Translated: CAWSGTGQDEKLFF.

This clone came up a few times. A read error may account for a junction end that differs from germline. The chain combines TRBV14 with TRBJ2-2, with D possibly being TRBD1 (6 bases). Germline V gene data show CDR1 as SGHDN and CDR2 as FVKESK. CDR3 length: 17 amino acids. DNA of the CDR3: TGTGCCAGCAGCCCCCATAGTGAGAGGGGGAACGCCGGGGAGCTGTTTTTT. Amino acid sequence: CASSPHSERGNAGELFF.

This clone was observed a few times. The chain has TRBV5-1 and TRBJ1-3, with unresolved D. The CDR3 has 17 residues. Deletions cut 4 bases from V and 0 bases from J, with 17 bases between. Germline V gives CDR1 SGHRS, CDR2 YFSETQ. CDR3 amino acids: CASSVNLQAISGNTIYF. In DNA form, the CDR3 reads TGCGCCAGCAGCGTCAACTTACAAGCGATCTCTGGAAACACCATATATTTT.

The table lists this clone with a few counts. CDR3 in amino acids: CSVEVGPWNEQFF. The CDR3 DNA reads as TGCAGCGTTGAAGTCGGGCCTTGGAATGAGCAGTTCTTC. The chain joins TRBV29-1 to TRBJ2-1; D remains ambiguous. The CDR3 covers 13 residues. Per the germline V gene, CDR1 is SQVTM and CDR2 is ANQGSEA. Trimming removed 1 base from V and 7 bases from J, with 11 bases in between.

The chain has TRBV27 and TRBJ1-5; 12 nucleotides align to TRBD1. This CDR3 spans 16 amino acids. Germline CDR1 is MNHEY and CDR2 is SMNVEV (reference sequence). V lost 4 bases to trimming and J lost 9 bases; unmatched junction nucleotides: 10. The CDR3 DNA sequence: TGTGCCAGCAGTTCCTTTGGGACAGGGGGCCCTTGGCCCCAGCATTTT. Translated, it gives CASSSFGTGGPWPQHF.

This clone occurred a few times. This chain uses TRBV30 with TRBJ1-1; D ambiguous. V shed 8 bases and J shed 5 bases, with 15 bases lying between them. Per germline, CDR1 GTSNPN and CDR2 SVGIG (reference sequence). The CDR3 has 12 residues. For the CDR3, the DNA is TGTGCCATAAGTGGCGCCGGGACTGAAGCTTTCTTT. Residues: CAISGAGTEAFF.

A few counts support this clone. The CDR3 coding sequence is TGTGCCAGCAGTGAGAGACAGTGGTACCAAGAGACCCAGTACTTC. Translation: CASSERQWYQETQYF. The chain is built from TRBV25-1 and TRBJ2-5; the D gene is possibly TRBD1 (5 bases). This CDR3 contains 15 residues. V shed 3 bases and J shed 0 bases, with 11 bases lying between them. Germline V gene data show CDR1 as MGHDK and CDR2 as SYGVNS.

The chain employs TRBV10-2 and TRBJ1-1, with D unresolved. The germline V and J ends were trimmed by 5 bases and 0 bases, with 4 bases remaining between them. The CDR3 loop spans 12 amino acids. Germline CDR1 and CDR2: WSHSY and SAAADI. This CDR3 reads CASSRMNTEAFF. The CDR3 nucleotides are TGCGCCAGCAGTCGCATGAACACTGAAGCTTTCTTT.

Only a few counts were recorded for this clone. The V call is TRBV29-1, the J call TRBJ2-7, with 9 bases lining up with TRBD1. The CDR3 is 11 amino acids. Germline-derived CDR1 and CDR2 are SQVTM and ANQGSEA. After removal of 1 base from V and 9 bases from J, the junction contained 1 base not matched to a gene. CDR3 in amino acids: CSVEGGQGQYF. Here the CDR3 DNA reads TGCAGCGTTGAAGGGGGACAGGGGCAGTACTTC.

This clone came up a few times. CDR3 nucleotides: TGTGCCAGCAGCCAAGATCTTACAGGGAAGGGCTACACCTTC. It encodes CASSQDLTGKGYTF. The J gene is TRBJ1-2, the V gene TRBV5-5; TRBD1 might be the D (6 bases). The CDR3 is made up of 14 amino acids. V was trimmed by 4 bases and J by 8 bases, leaving 18 bases between them. CDR1 is SGHKS and CDR2 is YYEKEE in the germline V gene (reference sequence). Complete variable domain (other parts from reference TRBV5-5 and TRBJ1-2): DAGVTQSPTHLIKTRGQQVTLRCSPISGHKSVSWYQQVLGQGPQFIFQYYEKEERGRGNFPDRFSARQFPNYSSELNVNALLLGDSALYLCASSQDLTGKGYTFGSGTRLTVV.

The gene calls are TRBV4-2 and TRBJ2-1, with 12 bases matching TRBD2. The CDR3 has 16 amino acids. Germline trimming cut 3 bases from V and 9 bases from J; bases unmatched to any gene: 9. CDR1 and CDR2 (germline): LGHNA, YNFKEQ. The DNA for the CDR3 is TGTGCCAGCAGCCAGGAGCTAGCGGGGGGGCTCGGTGAGCAGTTCTTC. Residues: CASSQELAGGLGEQFF.

This clone has more than one count but fewer than ten. The V call is TRBV30, the J call TRBJ2-3; 11 bases agree with TRBD2. V lost 1 base and J lost 4; bases outside the gene matches: 10. This CDR3 spans 17 amino acids. Germline values: CDR1 GTSNPN, CDR2 SVGIG (reference sequence). CDR3 amino acids: CAWSGLAGFGRADTQYF. As DNA, the CDR3 is TGTGCCTGGAGTGGACTAGCGGGGTTCGGTAGAGCAGATACGCAGTATTTT.

The chain is built from TRBV2 and TRBJ2-1; TRBD1 matches at 10 bases. Germline CDR1 is SNHLY and CDR2 is FYNNEI. CDR3 length: 14 residues. V shed 8 bases, J shed 8 bases, and the junction held 9 bases outside the gene matches. The CDR3 reads CASSDRGQRHEQFF. DNA of the CDR3: TGTGCCAGCTCTGACAGGGGGCAGCGCCATGAGCAGTTCTTC.

V and J are TRBV19 and TRBJ2-3; D gene ambiguous. There are 13 residues in the CDR3. Trimming cost V 6 bases and J 6 bases, with 13 bases left between them. Germline V gene lookup returns CDR1 LNHDA and CDR2 SQIVND (reference sequence). The CDR3 DNA is TGTGCCAGTAGCGACCGATTTCGGGATACGCAGTATTTT. Its protein is CASSDRFRDTQYF. The full variable domain, with the rest looked up from reference TRBV19 and TRBJ2-3, is DGGITQSPKYLFRKEGQNVTLSCEQNLNHDAMYWYRQDPGQGLRLIYYSQIVNDFQKGDIAEGYSVSREKKESFPLTVTSAQKNPTAFYLCASSDRFRDTQYFGPGTRLTVL.

The chain employs TRBV30 and TRBJ1-3; D call uncertain. This CDR3 is 13 amino acids long. Germline lookup yields CDR1 GTSNPN and CDR2 SVGIG (reference sequence). V lost 7 bases to trimming and J lost 0 bases, with 10 bases between them. The CDR3 is CASSVLSGNTIYF. The CDR3 DNA follows: TGTGCCTCTTCGGTCCTCTCTGGAAACACCATATATTTT.

This clone was seen a handful of times. The rearrangement links TRBV28 to TRBJ2-1; D perhaps matches TRBD1 (6 bases). This CDR3 spans 18 amino acids. Trimming removed 5 bases at V and 1 base at J, with 21 bases between. Germline V gives CDR1 MDHEN, CDR2 SYDVKM. The CDR3 bases are TGTGCCAGCAGTGCACGCCTTCGGACAGAAACTTCCTACAATGAGCAGTTCTTC. It is translated as CASSARLRTETSYNEQFF.

This clone was seen a few times. This chain uses TRBV5-4 with TRBJ2-1; weak D call: TRBD1 (5 bases). V dropped 1 base and J dropped 9 bases, with 11 bases sitting between them. This CDR3 is 13 amino acids long. Germline V gene lookup returns CDR1 SGHNT and CDR2 YYREEE (reference sequence). In nucleotides, the CDR3 is TGTGCCAGCAGCTTGATCAGGGTGGGTGAGCAGTTCTTC. It translates to CASSLIRVGEQFF.

This clone has at least ten counts. The chain employs TRBV30 and TRBJ2-3; perhaps D is TRBD1 or TRBD2 (5 bases each). V lost 0 bases and J lost 1, with 14 bases in between. Germline loops: CDR1 GTSNPN, CDR2 SVGIG (reference sequence). This CDR3 spans 16 amino acids. Here the CDR3 reads CAWSVIRDLGTDTQYF. The CDR3, as DNA: TGTGCCTGGAGTGTTATAAGGGACCTCGGCACAGATACGCAGTATTTT. Full variable domain (outside the CDR3, taken from reference TRBV30 and TRBJ2-3): SQTIHQWPATLVQPVGSPLSLECTVEGTSNPNLYWYRQAAGRGLQLLFYSVGIGQISSEVPQNLSASRPQDRQFILSSKKLLLSDSGFYLCAWSVIRDLGTDTQYFGPGTRLTVL.

This clone showed up just a few times. The rearrangement links TRBV4-2 to TRBJ1-3; TRBD1 is a possible D gene (6 bases). The germline V gene has CDR1 LGHNA and CDR2 YNFKEQ. The CDR3 contains 17 residues. Deletions cut 0 bases from V and 9 bases from J, with 21 bases between. In DNA, the CDR3 is TGTGCCAGCAGCCAAGACCTCGCGGGGACACGGGGTTCCACCATATATTTT. Amino acids: CASSQDLAGTRGSTIYF.

The chain couples TRBV19 to TRBJ2-3, with 7 bases fitting TRBD1. The CDR3 has 11 residues. V lost 10 bases and J lost 8; bases outside the gene matches: 6. Germline values: CDR1 LNHDA, CDR2 SQIVND (reference sequence). CDR3 residues: CATREGATQYF. The CDR3 nucleotides read TGTGCCACCCGCGAGGGGGCTACGCAGTATTTT.